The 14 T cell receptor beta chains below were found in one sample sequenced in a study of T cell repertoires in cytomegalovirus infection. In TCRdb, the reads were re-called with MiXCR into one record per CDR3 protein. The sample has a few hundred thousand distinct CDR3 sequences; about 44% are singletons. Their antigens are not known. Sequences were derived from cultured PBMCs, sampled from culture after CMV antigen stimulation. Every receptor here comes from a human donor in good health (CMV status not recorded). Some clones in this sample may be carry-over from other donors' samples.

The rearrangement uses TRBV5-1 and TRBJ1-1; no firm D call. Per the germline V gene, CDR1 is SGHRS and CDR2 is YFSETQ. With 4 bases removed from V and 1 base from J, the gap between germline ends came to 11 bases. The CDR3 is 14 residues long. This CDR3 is CASSLAPENTEAFF. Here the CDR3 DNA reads TGCGCCAGCAGCCTGGCCCCAGAGAACACTGAAGCTTTCTTT.

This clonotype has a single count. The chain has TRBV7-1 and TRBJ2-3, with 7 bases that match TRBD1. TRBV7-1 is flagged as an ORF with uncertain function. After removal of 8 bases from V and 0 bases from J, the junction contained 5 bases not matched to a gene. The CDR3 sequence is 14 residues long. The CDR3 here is CASSGTESTDTQYF. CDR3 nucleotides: TGTGCCAGCTCCGGGACAGAGAGCACAGATACGCAGTATTTT.

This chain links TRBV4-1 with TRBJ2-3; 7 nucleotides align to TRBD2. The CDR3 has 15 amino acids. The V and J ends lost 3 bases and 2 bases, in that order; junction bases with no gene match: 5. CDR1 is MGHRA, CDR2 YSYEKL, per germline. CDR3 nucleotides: TGCGCCAGCAGCCAGCTCCTAGCGGCCACAGATACGCAGTATTTT. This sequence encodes CASSQLLAATDTQYF.

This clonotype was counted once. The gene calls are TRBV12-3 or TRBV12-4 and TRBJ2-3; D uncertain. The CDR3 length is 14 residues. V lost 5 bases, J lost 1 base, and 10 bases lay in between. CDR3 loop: CASSTAGRTDTQYF. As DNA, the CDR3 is TGTGCCAGCAGTACGGCAGGCCGCACAGATACGCAGTATTTT.

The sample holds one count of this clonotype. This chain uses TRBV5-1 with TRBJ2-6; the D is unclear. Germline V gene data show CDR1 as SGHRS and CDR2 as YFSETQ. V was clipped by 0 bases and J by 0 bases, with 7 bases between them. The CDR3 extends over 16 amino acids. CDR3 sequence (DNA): TGCGCCAGCAGCTTGGATCTTGGCTCTGGGGCCAACGTCCTGACTTTC. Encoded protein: CASSLDLGSGANVLTF.

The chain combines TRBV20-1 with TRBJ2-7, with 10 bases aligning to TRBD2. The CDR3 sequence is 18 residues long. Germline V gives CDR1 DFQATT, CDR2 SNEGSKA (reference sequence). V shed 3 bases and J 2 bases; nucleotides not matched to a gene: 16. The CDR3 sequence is CSASRSPDRSGRAYEQYF. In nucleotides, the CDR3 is TGCAGTGCTAGCCGGTCCCCCGATCGGAGCGGGAGGGCCTACGAGCAGTACTTC.

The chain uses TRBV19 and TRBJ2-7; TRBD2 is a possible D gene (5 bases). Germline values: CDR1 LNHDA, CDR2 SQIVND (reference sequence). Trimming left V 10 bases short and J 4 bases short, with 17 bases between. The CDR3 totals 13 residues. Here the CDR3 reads CATRGLGSYEQYF. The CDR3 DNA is TGTGCCACCCGAGGGCTGGGTTCGTACGAGCAGTACTTC.

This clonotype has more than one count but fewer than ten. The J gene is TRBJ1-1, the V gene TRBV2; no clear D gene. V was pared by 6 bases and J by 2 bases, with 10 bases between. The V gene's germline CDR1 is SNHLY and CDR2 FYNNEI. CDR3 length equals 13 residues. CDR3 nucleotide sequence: TGTGCCAGCAGGCCGGAACTTAACACTGAAGCTTTCTTT. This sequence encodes CASRPELNTEAFF.

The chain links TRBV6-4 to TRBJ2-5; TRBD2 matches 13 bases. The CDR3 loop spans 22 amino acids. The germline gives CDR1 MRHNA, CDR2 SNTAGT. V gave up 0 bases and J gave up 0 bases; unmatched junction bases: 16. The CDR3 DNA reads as TGTGCCAGCAGTGACTCGATGGGTATTTCAGGACTAGCGGGGGCGTACCAAGAGACCCAGTACTTC. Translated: CASSDSMGISGLAGAYQETQYF.

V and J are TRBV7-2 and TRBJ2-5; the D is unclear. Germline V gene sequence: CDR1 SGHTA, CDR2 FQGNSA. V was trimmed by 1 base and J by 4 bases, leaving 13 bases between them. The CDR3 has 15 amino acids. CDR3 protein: CASSLGSVDGETQYF. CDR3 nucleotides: TGTGCCAGCAGCTTAGGGAGTGTTGACGGAGAGACCCAGTACTTC.

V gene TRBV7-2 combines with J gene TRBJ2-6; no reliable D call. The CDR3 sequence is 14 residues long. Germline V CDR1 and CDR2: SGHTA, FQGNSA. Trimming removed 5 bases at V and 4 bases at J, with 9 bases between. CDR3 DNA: TGTGCCAGCAGCCCAGGCGGCGGGGCCAACGTCCTGACTTTC. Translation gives CASSPGGGANVLTF.

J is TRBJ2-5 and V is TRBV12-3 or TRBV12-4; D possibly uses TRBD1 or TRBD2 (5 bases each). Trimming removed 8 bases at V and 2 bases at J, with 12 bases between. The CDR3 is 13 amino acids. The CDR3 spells CASQRGSQETQYF. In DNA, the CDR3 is TGTGCCAGCCAGAGGGGTAGTCAAGAGACCCAGTACTTC.

The CDR3 DNA follows: TGTGCCAGCAGGGGTCTTACCACAGATACGCAGTATTTT. It codes for CASRGLTTDTQYF. V and J are TRBV7-9 and TRBJ2-3; D is uncertain. Germline V gives CDR1 SEHNR, CDR2 FQNEAQ (reference sequence). There are 13 residues in the CDR3. V was trimmed by 6 bases and J by 2 bases, leaving 9 bases between them.

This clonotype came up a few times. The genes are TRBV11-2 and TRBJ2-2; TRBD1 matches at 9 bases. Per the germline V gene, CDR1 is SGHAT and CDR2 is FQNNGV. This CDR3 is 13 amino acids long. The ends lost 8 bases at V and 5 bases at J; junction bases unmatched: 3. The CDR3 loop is CASEGTGTGELFF. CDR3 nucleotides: TGTGCCAGCGAGGGGACAGGGACCGGGGAGCTGTTTTTT.